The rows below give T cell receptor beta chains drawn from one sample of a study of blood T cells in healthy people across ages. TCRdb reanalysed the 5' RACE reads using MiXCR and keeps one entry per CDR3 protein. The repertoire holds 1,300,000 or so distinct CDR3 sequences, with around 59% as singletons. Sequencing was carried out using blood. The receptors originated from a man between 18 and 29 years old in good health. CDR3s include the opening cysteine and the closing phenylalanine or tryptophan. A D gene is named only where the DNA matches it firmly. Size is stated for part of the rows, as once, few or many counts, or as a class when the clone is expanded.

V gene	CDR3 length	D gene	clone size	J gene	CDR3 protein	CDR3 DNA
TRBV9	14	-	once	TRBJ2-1	CASSVEVFQETQFF	TGTGCCAGCAGCGTAGAAGTGTTCCAAGAGACCCAGTTCTTC
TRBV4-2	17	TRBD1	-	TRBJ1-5	CASSQELPGQGNQPQHF	TGTGCCAGCAGCCAAGAGTTACCGGGACAGGGGAATCAGCCCCAGCATTTT
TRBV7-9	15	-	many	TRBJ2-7	CASSLSSGLLEEQYF	TGTGCCAGCAGCTTATCGAGCGGCCTCTTGGAGGAGCAGTACTTC
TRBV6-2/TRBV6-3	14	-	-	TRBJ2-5	CASSGGGLVETQYF	TGTGCCAGCAGTGGAGGGGGCTTAGTCGAGACCCAGTACTTC
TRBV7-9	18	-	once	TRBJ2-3	CASSLAVWGSGDTDTQYF	TGTGCCAGCAGCTTAGCGGTTTGGGGTAGCGGAGACACAGATACGCAGTATTTT
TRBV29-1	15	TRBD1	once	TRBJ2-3	CSVDNLRGRGDTQYF	TGCAGCGTTGATAACTTGAGGGGGCGCGGAGATACGCAGTATTTT
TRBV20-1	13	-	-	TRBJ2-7	CSARSQVEYEQYF	TGCAGTGCTAGGAGCCAGGTGGAGTACGAGCAGTACTTC
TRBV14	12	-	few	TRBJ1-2	CASSQDWDGYTF	TGTGCCAGCAGCCAAGATTGGGATGGCTACACCTTC
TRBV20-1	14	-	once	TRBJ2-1	CSATWTATNNEQFF	TGCAGTGCTACCTGGACAGCAACAAACAATGAGCAGTTCTTC
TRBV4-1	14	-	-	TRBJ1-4	CASSLGTPNEKLFF	TGCGCCAGTAGCCTGGGGACACCTAATGAAAAACTGTTTTTT
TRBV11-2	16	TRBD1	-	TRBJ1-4	CASSSDGQVEYEKLFF	TGTGCCAGCAGCTCCGACGGACAGGTCGAATATGAAAAACTGTTTTTT
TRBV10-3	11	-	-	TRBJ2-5	CAISEQETQNF	TGTGCCATCAGCGAGCAAGAGACCCAGAACTTC
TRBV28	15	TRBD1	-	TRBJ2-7	CASSIGTAMAYEQYF	TGTGCCAGCAGTATAGGGACAGCCATGGCCTACGAGCAGTACTTC
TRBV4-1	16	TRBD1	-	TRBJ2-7	CASSLSVTGEPNEQYF	TGCGCCAGCAGCCTTAGCGTGACAGGGGAACCCAACGAGCAGTACTTC
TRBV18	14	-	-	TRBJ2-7	CASSPIDSSYEQYF	TGTGCCAGCTCACCTATTGACAGCTCCTACGAGCAGTACTTC
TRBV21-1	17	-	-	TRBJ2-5	CASSAKTGLLCQETQYF	TGTGCCAGCAGCGCTAAGACAGGGTTACTGTGCCAAGAGACCCAGTACTTC
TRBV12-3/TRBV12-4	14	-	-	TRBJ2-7	CASNNNGISYEQYF	TGTGCCAGCAATAACAATGGCATCTCCTACGAGCAGTACTTC
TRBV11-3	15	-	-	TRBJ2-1	CASSLEARPDNEQFF	TGTGCCAGCAGCTTAGAGGCACGACCAGATAATGAGCAGTTCTTC
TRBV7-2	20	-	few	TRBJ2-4	CASSLAPWTDGLIAKNIQYF	TGTGCCAGCAGCTTAGCGCCATGGACAGACGGGCTAATAGCCAAAAACATTCAGTACTTC
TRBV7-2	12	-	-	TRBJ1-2	CASSLVGWGYTF	TGTGCCAGCAGCTTAGTGGGGTGGGGCTACACCTTC
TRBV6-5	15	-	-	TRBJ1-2	CASSYSYRPNYGYTF	TGTGCCAGCAGTTACTCCTACAGGCCTAACTATGGCTACACCTTC
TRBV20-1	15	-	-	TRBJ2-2	CSARPGASGTGELFF	TGCAGTGCTCGGCCGGGGGCTTCGGGCACCGGGGAGCTGTTTTTT
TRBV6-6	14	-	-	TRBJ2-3	CASSVPGLGDTQYF	TGTGCCAGCAGTGTTCCGGGCTTGGGAGATACGCAGTATTTT
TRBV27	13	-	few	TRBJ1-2	CASSLIGANGYTF	TGTGCCAGCAGTTTGATAGGGGCGAATGGCTACACCTTC